These T cell receptor beta chains were read from a single sample in a study of blood T cell repertoires in COVID-19. Profiling relied on immunoSEQ multiplex PCR, and the TCRdb table lists in-frame clones only, not all of them. Among more than 110,000 clones, 65% to 85% were seen once, and the ten largest hold about 8%. The sample was peripheral blood. The receptor source for this set is a human donor in a cohort sampled during active COVID-19. CDR3s include the opening cysteine and the closing phenylalanine or tryptophan. D genes are given only for firm matches. For some rows the clone size is stated as once, few or many, or as a class when expanded; others skip it.

TGTGCCAGCAGAGGAACCGGGAATTCACCCCTCCACTTT,CASRGTGNSPLHF,TRBJ1-6,.,TRBV25-1,13,.
TGTGCCAGCCGAGACAGGGCGTCCTCCTACGAGCAGTACTTC,CASRDRASSYEQYF,TRBJ2-7,.,TRBV5-8,14,TRBD1
TGTGCCAGCACCTACTCGGGGGGGAACACTGAAGCTTTCTTT,CASTYSGGNTEAFF,TRBJ1-1,.,TRBV6-6,14,.
TGTGCCAGCAGCCCCCCGCGGGCGGGCGTCAATGAGCAGTTCTTC,CASSPPRAGVNEQFF,TRBJ2-1,.,TRBV7-9,15,.
TGTGCCAGCAGCTTAGGGGGGGCAGGCAATCAGCCCCAGCATTTT,CASSLGGAGNQPQHF,TRBJ1-5,.,TRBV5-5,15,.
TGTGCCAGCAGTTTTAGCGGGACATCTTTCGGGAATGAGCAGTTCTTC,CASSFSGTSFGNEQFF,TRBJ2-1,.,TRBV28,16,TRBD2
TGTGCCAGCGTATATAGCGCGCAGGGGAGCTATGGCTACACCTTC,CASVYSAQGSYGYTF,TRBJ1-2,.,TRBV3-1/TRBV3-2,15,.
TGTGCCAGCAGTGGCGCCGGGGGTGCTGGGACCCAGTACTTC,CASSGAGGAGTQYF,TRBJ2-5,.,TRBV2,14,.
TGTGCCAGCAGCTTGGGGGCGGGTTCCCTCTACAATGAGCAGTTCTTC,CASSLGAGSLYNEQFF,TRBJ2-1,.,TRBV5-5,16,.
TGTGCCAGCAGTGTATCAGGTAGCAATCAGCCCCAGCATTTT,CASSVSGSNQPQHF,TRBJ1-5,.,TRBV2,14,.
TGCAGCGTTGAAGAACAGGGGAAACGGCCGCGAGGCTACACCTTC,CSVEEQGKRPRGYTF,TRBJ1-2,.,TRBV29-1,15,TRBD1
TGTGCCAGCAGCTTAGGAGGGTGGGACACTGAAGCTTTCTTT,CASSLGGWDTEAFF,TRBJ1-1,.,TRBV7-9,14,.
TGTGCCAGCTCACCAGCGGCGAACCGCGAGCAGTACTTC,CASSPAANREQYF,TRBJ2-7,.,TRBV18,13,.
TGTGCCAGCAGCCCTAGACAGGGGCGTAACACTGAAGCTTTCTTT,CASSPRQGRNTEAFF,TRBJ1-1,.,TRBV7-9,15,TRBD1
TGTGCCAGCAGCGTAGGCGGGAGCACAGATACGCAGTATTTT,CASSVGGSTDTQYF,TRBJ2-3,.,TRBV7-3,14,.
TGTGCCAGCAGTTTATCCCAGTCCCAGACCCAGTACTTC,CASSLSQSQTQYF,TRBJ2-5,.,TRBV28,13,.
TGCGCCAGCAGCCTCGGGACCAGACAGGGGGCGTACAACGAGCAGTACTTC,CASSLGTRQGAYNEQYF,TRBJ2-7,.,TRBV5-1,17,TRBD1
TGTGCCAGCAGTAGACTAGCGGGGGATCGAAACATTCAGTACTTC,CASSRLAGDRNIQYF,TRBJ2-4,.,TRBV27,15,TRBD2
TGTGCCAGCAGCCAAGTAGCGGGGGCCCCCACAGATACGCAGTATTTT,CASSQVAGAPTDTQYF,TRBJ2-3,.,TRBV3-1/TRBV3-2,16,TRBD2
TGTGCCAGCAGCCTCAGGACTAGCGGGGGGGATGAGCAGTTCTTC,CASSLRTSGGDEQFF,TRBJ2-1,.,TRBV3-1/TRBV3-2,15,TRBD2
TGCGCCAGCAACCTCAGGGGGCAAAATACCGGGGAGACCCAGTACTTC,CASNLRGQNTGETQYF,TRBJ2-5,few,TRBV5-1,16,TRBD1
TGTGCCAGCAGCTGGCGGGCCAGGGGCGTGGGTGAGCAGTACTTC,CASSWRARGVGEQYF,TRBJ2-7,once,TRBV11-1,15,.
TGCGCCAGCAGCCGGACAGAGACAGGGGGCGAGCAGTACTTC,CASSRTETGGEQYF,TRBJ2-7,.,TRBV4-1,14,TRBD1
TGTGCCAGCAGCCAAGATTGGACAGCGACCTACGAGCAGTACTTC,CASSQDWTATYEQYF,TRBJ2-7,once,TRBV3-1/TRBV3-2,15,.
TGTGCCAGCAGCCAATGGGGCGGGGGCGGCGAGACCCAGTACTTC,CASSQWGGGGETQYF,TRBJ2-5,.,TRBV3-1/TRBV3-2,15,.
TGTGCCGGACCCGGGACAGGAGACACAGATACGCAGTATTTT,CAGPGTGDTDTQYF,TRBJ2-3,.,TRBV2,14,TRBD1
TGTGCCAGCACTTCGACAGGGGGCAACTTCTACGAGCAGTACTTC,CASTSTGGNFYEQYF,TRBJ2-7,few,TRBV6-5,15,TRBD1
TGTGCCAGCAGCCCAGCTTTGGCGGGTGGTGAAAAACTGTTTTTT,CASSPALAGGEKLFF,TRBJ1-4,.,TRBV7-2,15,.
TGTGCCAGCAGCGGACCTGGACTAGCGGCAACCTACGAGCAGTACTTC,CASSGPGLAATYEQYF,TRBJ2-7,.,TRBV3-1/TRBV3-2,16,TRBD2
TGCGCCAGCAGCGACCTCCCGGGACAGGCAAGAGGAGGCTACACCTTC,CASSDLPGQARGGYTF,TRBJ1-2,.,TRBV5-1,16,TRBD1
TGTGCCAGCAGCCCGACAGCTTTCTACACTGAAGCTTTCTTT,CASSPTAFYTEAFF,TRBJ1-1,.,TRBV3-1/TRBV3-2,14,.
TGTGCCAGCAGTGAAACGACAGTAAATTCACCCCTCCACTTT,CASSETTVNSPLHF,TRBJ1-6,.,TRBV6-1,14,.
TGTGCCAGCAGCCCATCAGCTACGGGTGAAGCTTTCTTT,CASSPSATGEAFF,TRBJ1-1,.,TRBV7-3,13,.
TGTGCCAGCAGTGCCGGGATCTACGAGCAGTACTTC,CASSAGIYEQYF,TRBJ2-7,.,TRBV12-3/TRBV12-4,12,.
TGTGCCGCCCGTCGGGGGAGTAATCAGCCCCAGCATTTT,CAARRGSNQPQHF,TRBJ1-5,.,TRBV6-5,13,.
TGTGCCAGCAGTGAAGCCTGGGACAGCCCCGACGAGCAGTACTTC,CASSEAWDSPDEQYF,TRBJ2-7,.,TRBV2,15,TRBD1
TGTGCCAGTAGTATGGACAGGGGGCGTGAAAAACTGTTTTTT,CASSMDRGREKLFF,TRBJ1-4,few,TRBV19,14,TRBD1
TGTGCCAGCAGTTTATTCGGGGTAGGAGAAAAACTGTTTTTT,CASSLFGVGEKLFF,TRBJ1-4,.,TRBV28,14,.
TGTGCCAGTGCTGATGGTGTGGGAGGGCTGGATAGAGACACTGAAGCTTTCTTT,CASADGVGGLDRDTEAFF,TRBJ1-1,.,TRBV19,18,.
TGTGCCATCAGGGGATCACTAGCGGGGGATAAGCAGTTCTTC,CAIRGSLAGDKQFF,TRBJ2-1,.,TRBV10-3,14,TRBD2
TGTGCCAGCAGCCCAGGGACAGCTCACTATGGCTACACCTTC,CASSPGTAHYGYTF,TRBJ1-2,.,TRBV3-1/TRBV3-2,14,TRBD1
TGTGCCAGCAGTTATTCGGGCGGGGAGCTGTTTTTT,CASSYSGGELFF,TRBJ2-2,.,TRBV6-6,12,.
TGTGCCAGCAGTTACTCGGCAGGGTCCGATGAAAAACTGTTTTTT,CASSYSAGSDEKLFF,TRBJ1-4,few,TRBV6-5,15,.
TGTGCCAGCAGCTCCTCCGACGGGAGCTCCTACGAGCAGTACTTC,CASSSSDGSSYEQYF,TRBJ2-7,.,TRBV7-8,15,.
TGTGCCAGCGGCGGCGGGAGGGCTAATGAAAAACTGTTTTTT,CASGGGRANEKLFF,TRBJ1-4,.,TRBV6-5,14,.
TGTGCCAGCAGCGTACCAGCGGGCCGCACAGATACGCAGTATTTT,CASSVPAGRTDTQYF,TRBJ2-3,.,TRBV9,15,.
TGTGCCAGCAGTCGAACGGGACAGGGGAGTAATTCACCCCTCCACTTT,CASSRTGQGSNSPLHF,TRBJ1-6,.,TRBV6-6,16,TRBD1
TGTGCCAGCAGCTCCATGCGGGGGGGTAGCACAGATACGCAGTATTTT,CASSSMRGGSTDTQYF,TRBJ2-3,.,TRBV5-4,16,TRBD2
TGCGCCAGCAGCTTGGCCGCAGGCTACGAGCAGTACTTC,CASSLAAGYEQYF,TRBJ2-7,.,TRBV5-1,13,.
TGTGCCAGCAGCCACCAGACAGCCGCCGGCGAGCAGTACTTC,CASSHQTAAGEQYF,TRBJ2-7,.,TRBV9,14,.
TGTGCCACCGCTTTTAGTTACGAAGCTTTCTTT,CATAFSYEAFF,TRBJ1-1,.,TRBV6-5,11,.
TGTGCCAGCAGCTCGGCTGGACCGGGACACTCGAACACCGGGGAGCTGTTTTTT,CASSSAGPGHSNTGELFF,TRBJ2-2,.,TRBV5-5,18,.
TGCGCCAGCAGCTTGGCGGGCGAGGGGGCTCGTGGCTACACCTTC,CASSLAGEGARGYTF,TRBJ1-2,.,TRBV5-1,15,TRBD1
TGTGCCAGCAGCCAAGAGGCTAGGGGTGAGCAGTTCTTC,CASSQEARGEQFF,TRBJ2-1,.,TRBV14,13,.
TGTGCCAGCAGCCAGGTATTGAACACTGAAGCTTTCTTT,CASSQVLNTEAFF,TRBJ1-1,.,TRBV9,13,.